This T cell receptor (beta chain) was sequenced during a study of response to subunit inactivated influenza vaccine. This clonotype was counted only a few times. Its antigen is unknown. One entry per CDR3 protein, called by TCRdb with MiXCR from the RT-PCR reads. This table has hundreds of thousands of distinct CDR3 sequences, about 11% appearing once. General study findings and limits: Authors suggested few new T cells are recruited by each seasonal influenza vaccination.

V shed 7 bases, J shed 3 bases, and the junction held 20 bases outside the gene matches. This CDR3 has 18 amino acids. Germline CDR1 MDHEN, CDR2 SYDVKM. This chain connects TRBV28 to TRBJ2-7; 8 bases are shared with TRBD1. The receptor's source is a man over 45 who received an inactivated influenza vaccine. Sequenced material: PBMCs from blood, taken on the day of vaccination. The CDR3, as DNA: TGTGCCAGCACCTCTAGGACAGGGCTGAAAGTTACGGGCTACGAGCAGTACTTC. Translated: CASTSRTGLKVTGYEQYF. The full variable domain, rest sourced from reference TRBV28 and TRBJ2-7, is DVKVTQSSRYLVKRTGEKVFLECVQDMDHENMFWYRQDPGLGLRLIYFSYDVKMKEKGDIPEGYSVSREKKERFSLILESASTNQTSMYLCASTSRTGLKVTGYEQYFGPGTRLTVT.